This T cell receptor beta chain was recorded in a study of cytomegalovirus exposure and HLA in healthy donors. Study-wide context: The same platform used for the 650 to 700 first-cohort repertoires was also used for the roughly 130 validation repertoires, as a later analysis reported. The study, taken as a whole, reports: Rare TCR sequences predominated, though certain public TCRs were found in many donors. Cytomegalovirus-associated status was assigned to about 150 TCR beta chains.

The CDR3 sequence is 12 residues long. Between the trimmed V and J ends, which lost 5 bases and 8 bases, there was a span of 10 bases. CDR1 and CDR2 from the germline V gene are SGHKS and YYEKEE (reference sequence). Assay used: immunoSEQ multiplex PCR; TCRdb lists only in-frame clones, some missing. The sample lists some 38,000 clones, 85% to 95% occurring once. This clone was found once. The antigen is not known. From the 120-subject validation cohort, which was separate from the approximately 700-subject first cohort, the donors were drawn. The chain links TRBV5-5 to TRBJ1-4; D possibly corresponds to TRBD1 (5 bases). This sequence originates from a man younger than 35 in good health and CMV-seronegative. Material for sequencing was PBMCs. In nucleotides, the CDR3 is TGTGCCAGCAGTCACAGGAGCGAAAAACTGTTTTTT. This gives the protein CASSHRSEKLFF.